This T cell receptor (beta chain) was identified during a study of identical twins. Germline values: CDR1 DFQATT, CDR2 SNEGSKA (reference sequence). This CDR3 is built from 13 residues. Trimming pared 6 bases from V and 5 bases from J, leaving 14 bases between. Template switching introduced a universal primer site, and the cDNA bore unique molecular identifiers. TCRdb analysed the 5' RACE reads with MiXCR anew, one entry per CDR3 protein. The table has some 500,000 distinct CDR3 sequences, roughly a fifth seen once. These same records also appear under a second study, on T cells expressing NK-cell markers.

The specimen sequenced was CD4+ T cells sorted from blood. This TCR was sampled from a woman aged 18-29 years in good health. V is TRBV20-1 and J is TRBJ1-5; possibly TRBD1 for D (6 bases). The CDR3 here is CSASRGIDQPQHF. As DNA, the CDR3 is TGCAGTGCATCGAGGGGGATTGATCAGCCCCAGCATTTT.